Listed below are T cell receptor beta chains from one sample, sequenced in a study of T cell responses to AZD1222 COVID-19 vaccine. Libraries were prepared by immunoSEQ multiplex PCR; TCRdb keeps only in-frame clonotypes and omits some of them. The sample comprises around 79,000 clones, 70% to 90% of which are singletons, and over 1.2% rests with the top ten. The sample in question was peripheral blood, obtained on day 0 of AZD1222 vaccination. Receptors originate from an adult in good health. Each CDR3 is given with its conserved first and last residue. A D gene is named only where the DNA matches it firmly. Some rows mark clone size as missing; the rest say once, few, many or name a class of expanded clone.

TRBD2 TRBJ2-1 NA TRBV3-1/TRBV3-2 CASSQEGQGLAGFNEQFF TGTGCCAGCAGCCAAGAAGGCCAAGGACTAGCGGGGTTCAATGAGCAGTTCTTC
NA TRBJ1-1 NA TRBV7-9 CASSWGPDTEAFF TGTGCCAGCAGCTGGGGACCGGACACTGAAGCTTTCTTT
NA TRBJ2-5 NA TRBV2 CASRTTVGETQYF TGTGCCAGCAGGACTACAGTAGGAGAGACCCAGTACTTC
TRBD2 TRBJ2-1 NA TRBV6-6 CASMGTSVSYNEQFF TGTGCCAGCATGGGGACTAGCGTTTCCTACAATGAGCAGTTCTTC
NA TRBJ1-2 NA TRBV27 CASRAPGTTNGYTF TGTGCCAGCAGAGCTCCAGGAACGACAAATGGCTACACCTTC
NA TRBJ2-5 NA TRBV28 CASSTPGLGVKQETQYF TGTGCCAGCAGTACACCGGGACTTGGGGTTAAGCAAGAGACCCAGTACTTC
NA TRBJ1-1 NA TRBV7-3 CASSPIGGNTEAFF TGTGCCAGCTCGCCGATCGGGGGGAACACTGAAGCTTTCTTT
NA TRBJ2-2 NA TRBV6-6 CASRAPGLPTGELFF TGTGCCAGCAGGGCACCGGGACTTCCCACCGGGGAGCTGTTTTTT
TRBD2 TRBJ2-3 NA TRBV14 CASSQASGVRTDTQYF TGTGCCAGCAGCCAGGCGAGCGGGGTGCGCACAGATACGCAGTATTTT
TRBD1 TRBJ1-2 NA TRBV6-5 CASSYSGQGNPYGYTF TGTGCCAGCAGTTACTCGGGACAGGGAAATCCCTATGGCTACACCTTC
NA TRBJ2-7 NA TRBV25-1 CASSERGMRHEQYF TGTGCCAGCAGTGAACGAGGGATGAGACACGAGCAGTACTTC
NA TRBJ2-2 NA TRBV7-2 CASSRDLLHTGELFF TGTGCCAGCAGCCGGGACTTGCTCCACACCGGGGAGCTGTTTTTT
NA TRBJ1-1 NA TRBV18 CASSPSPNTEAFF TGTGCCAGCTCACCGTCCCCGAACACTGAAGCTTTCTTT
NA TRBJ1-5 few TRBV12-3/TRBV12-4 CASAHKGNQPQHF TGTGCCAGCGCTCACAAGGGCAATCAGCCCCAGCATTTT
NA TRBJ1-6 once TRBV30 CAWSGQSFDPLHF TGTGCCTGGAGTGGACAATCATTTGACCCCCTCCACTTT
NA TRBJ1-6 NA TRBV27 CASSLRNSPLHF TGTGCCAGCAGTTTACGCAATTCACCCCTCCACTTT
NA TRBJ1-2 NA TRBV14 CASSPGTSNYGYTF TGTGCCAGCAGCCCGGGAACGTCTAACTATGGCTACACCTTC
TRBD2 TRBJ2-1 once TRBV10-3 CATGGEVEYNEQFF TGTGCCACTGGGGGGGAGGTGGAATACAATGAGCAGTTCTTC